These 27 T cell receptor beta chains were sequenced from one sample in a study of blood T cell repertoires in COVID-19. Clones were sequenced by immunoSEQ multiplex PCR, and TCRdb holds only the in-frame ones, with some missing. Here the sample spans 150,000 to 200,000 clones, more than 75% being singletons. Sample: peripheral blood. The receptors derive from a man aged 50 to 60 who had recovered from COVID-19.

The chain carries TRBV7-3 and TRBJ2-1, with TRBD2 matching over 7 bases. With V trimmed by 3 bases and J by 0 bases, 8 bases remained unmatched. Germline V lookup: CDR1 SGHTA, CDR2 FQGTGA. CDR3 length equals 17 residues. CDR3: CASSFGLAGVSYNEQFF. The CDR3 coding sequence is TGTGCCAGCAGCTTTGGATTAGCGGGTGTCTCCTACAATGAGCAGTTCTTC.

This clone has just a few counts. This chain links TRBV27 with TRBJ2-2; 9 bases are a match to TRBD1. Germline V lookup: CDR1 MNHEY, CDR2 SMNVEV (reference sequence). The CDR3 has 14 residues. J was trimmed by 5 bases and V by 10 bases; bases with no gene match: 8. CDR3 sequence (DNA): TGTGCCACCACAGGGGGCGCGTGGACCGGGGAGCTGTTTTTT. Translated, it gives CATTGGAWTGELFF.

The chain's CDR3 is CALGQGRQETQYF. DNA of the CDR3: TGTGCCCTGGGACAGGGACGCCAAGAGACCCAGTACTTC. V is TRBV5-4 and J is TRBJ2-5; 9 bases fit TRBD1. The germline gives CDR1 SGHNT, CDR2 YYREEE (reference sequence). Unmatched junction bases numbered 5, after V lost 10 bases and J lost 1 base. The CDR3 has 13 residues.

The chain is built from TRBV28 and TRBJ2-7; tentatively, D is TRBD1 (6 bases). Germline CDR1 reads MDHEN; CDR2 reads SYDVKM. V shed 6 bases and J shed 4 bases, with 19 bases lying between them. This CDR3 region has 15 residues. DNA for the CDR3: TGTGCCAGCAGCCTCCCAGGGGAAGGAGCGTACGAGCAGTACTTC. Protein product: CASSLPGEGAYEQYF.

This chain links TRBV6-5 with TRBJ1-1; 7 bases line up with TRBD1. The CDR3 loop spans 14 amino acids. The germline CDR1 and CDR2 sequences are MNHEY and SVGAGI. J lost 1 base, V lost 6 bases, and 5 bases had no gene match. CDR3 amino acids: CASRMDRQNTEAFF. CDR3 coding DNA: TGTGCCAGCAGGATGGACAGGCAGAACACTGAAGCTTTCTTT.

V and J are TRBV7-2 and TRBJ2-1; 8 positions match TRBD2. With V trimmed by 5 bases and J by 2 bases, 2 bases remained unmatched. The CDR3 contains 14 residues. Germline V gives CDR1 SGHTA, CDR2 FQGNSA. In DNA form, the CDR3 reads TGTGCCAGCAGCCGGGGGGGCCCCTACAATGAGCAGTTCTTC. Its translation: CASSRGGPYNEQFF.

The chain uses TRBV11-2 and TRBJ2-7; 8 bases fit TRBD1. Looked up from germline, CDR1 is SGHAT and CDR2 is FQNNGV. With V trimmed by 5 bases and J by 3 bases, 3 bases remained unmatched. This CDR3 spans 13 amino acids. The CDR3 nucleotides are TGTGCCAGCAGCCCGGGACAGGTCTACGAGCAGTACTTC. Translating it yields CASSPGQVYEQYF.

The chain has TRBV9 and TRBJ2-5; D possibly corresponds to TRBD2 (7 bases). Germline V CDR1 and CDR2: SGDLS, YYNGEE. Deletions cut 2 bases from V and 1 base from J, with 15 bases between. The CDR3 length is 16 residues. The CDR3 DNA reads TGTGCCAGCAGCGTGGGGAGGGGGGAGAGCCAAGAGACCCAGTACTTC. This codes for CASSVGRGESQETQYF.

This chain joins TRBV5-1 and TRBJ2-3; no reliable D call. CDR1 is SGHRS and CDR2 is YFSETQ in the germline V gene. Deletions cut 0 bases from V and 2 bases from J, with 7 bases between. The CDR3 is 14 amino acids. The CDR3 is CASSLATPTDTQYF. CDR3 bases: TGCGCCAGCAGCTTGGCGACACCCACAGATACGCAGTATTTT.

This clone was observed a handful of times. The chain carries TRBV7-2 and TRBJ1-2, with D maybe TRBD1 (6 bases). Per the germline V gene, CDR1 is SGHTA and CDR2 is FQGNSA. V lost 5 bases and J lost 1, with 14 bases in between. This CDR3 has 15 amino acids. CDR3 DNA sequence: TGTGCCAGCAGCCTCCCGGGGGGCATTAACTATGGCTACACCTTC. Translation gives CASSLPGGINYGYTF.

V gene TRBV7-9 combines with J gene TRBJ2-7, with 10 bases that match TRBD1. Germline V gene data show CDR1 as SEHNR and CDR2 as FQNEAQ (reference sequence). The CDR3 length is 14 residues. With V trimmed by 5 bases and J by 6 bases, 7 bases remained unmatched. The CDR3 loop reads CASSHMTGGPEQYF. The CDR3 DNA is TGTGCCAGCAGCCACATGACAGGGGGCCCCGAGCAGTACTTC.

The chain links TRBV5-6 to TRBJ2-1, with 15 bases identical to TRBD2. The CDR3 length is 17 residues. CDR1 SGHDT and CDR2 YYEEEE come from the germline V gene. The V and J ends lost 4 bases and 7 bases, in that order; junction bases with no gene match: 9. The CDR3 loop is CASSPRTSGRGLNEQFF. The CDR3 region has the DNA TGTGCCAGCAGCCCCCGGACTAGCGGGAGGGGCCTAAATGAGCAGTTCTTC. The entire variable domain, with the rest obtained from reference TRBV5-6 and TRBJ2-1, is as follows: DAGVTQSPTHLIKTRGQQVTLRCSPKSGHDTVSWYQQALGQGPQFIFQYYEEEERQRGNFPDRFSGHQFPNYSSELNVNALLLGDSALYLCASSPRTSGRGLNEQFFGPGTRLTVL.

This sequence joins TRBV5-1 and TRBJ2-5, with D possibly matching TRBD1 (7 bases). Trimming left V 4 bases short and J 3 bases short, with 19 bases between. The CDR3 length is 16 residues. Looked up from germline, CDR1 is SGHRS and CDR2 is YFSETQ. As DNA, the CDR3 is TGCGCCAGCAGCGGGATGACAGGGCGGGGAGAAGAGACCCAGTACTTC. Residues: CASSGMTGRGEETQYF.

The rearrangement uses TRBV5-1 and TRBJ2-3; tentatively, D is TRBD2 (5 bases). The CDR3 is 16 residues long. V lost 3 bases to trimming and J lost 0 bases, with 14 bases between them. The germline V gene has CDR1 SGHRS and CDR2 YFSETQ. The CDR3 coding sequence is TGCGCCAGCAGCTCACCGGACTTACTAAGCACAGATACGCAGTATTTT. This sequence encodes CASSSPDLLSTDTQYF.

The chain employs TRBV9 and TRBJ2-6; no clear D gene. Germline lookup yields CDR1 SGDLS and CDR2 YYNGEE. V lost 0 bases to trimming and J lost 1 base, with 14 bases between them. The CDR3 consists of 18 residues. This CDR3 reads CASSVVAGRFSGANVLTF. CDR3 DNA: TGTGCCAGCAGCGTAGTGGCAGGAAGGTTTTCTGGGGCCAACGTCCTGACTTTC. Supplemented by reference TRBV9 and TRBJ2-6, the full variable domain reads DSGVTQTPKHLITATGQRVTLRCSPRSGDLSVYWYQQSLDQGLQFLIQYYNGEERAKGNILERFSAQQFPDLHSELNLSSLELGDSALYFCASSVVAGRFSGANVLTFGAGSRLTVL.

The J gene is TRBJ2-1, the V gene TRBV11-2; 15 bases are a match to TRBD2. V was clipped by 8 bases and J by 4 bases; unmatched bases: 9. Germline V CDR1 and CDR2: SGHAT, FQNNGV. The CDR3 contains 17 residues. CDR3 in amino acids: CASSGLAGGVNYNEQFF. The CDR3 bases are TGTGCCAGCTCTGGACTAGCGGGGGGGGTTAATTACAATGAGCAGTTCTTC. Drawing the rest from reference TRBV11-2 and TRBJ2-1, the complete variable domain is EAGVAQSPRYKIIEKRQSVAFWCNPISGHATLYWYQQILGQGPKLLIQFQNNGVVDDSQLPKDRFSAERLKGVDSTLKIQPAKLEDSAVYLCASSGLAGGVNYNEQFFGPGTRLTVL.

V is TRBV9 and J is TRBJ1-3; D not resolved. Germline V gene data show CDR1 as SGDLS and CDR2 as YYNGEE. This CDR3 has 15 amino acids. V lost 2 bases to trimming and J lost 0 bases, with 9 bases between them. The CDR3 loop reads CASSVQAYSGNTIYF. CDR3 coding DNA: TGTGCCAGCAGCGTCCAGGCATACTCTGGAAACACCATATATTTT.

J is TRBJ2-1 and V is TRBV7-6; 12 nucleotides line up with TRBD2. The CDR3 has 15 amino acids. The V gene end was trimmed by 2 bases and the J gene end by 7 bases; junction bases not matched to a gene: 3. CDR1 is SGHVS and CDR2 is FNYEAQ in the germline V gene. CDR3 amino acids: CASSLLAGGSNEQFF. The CDR3 DNA reads TGTGCCAGCAGCTTACTAGCGGGGGGGAGTAATGAGCAGTTCTTC.

This chain joins TRBV6-1 and TRBJ1-5, with D tentatively TRBD1 (5 bases). Germline CDR1 reads MNHNS; CDR2 reads SASEGT. The V gene lost 3 bases and the J gene lost 1 base, with 10 bases spanning the gap. This CDR3 has 15 amino acids. CDR3 bases: TGTGCCAGCAGTGAGGAGGGGTGGAGCAATCAGCCCCAGCATTTT. Its protein product is CASSEEGWSNQPQHF.

The chain employs TRBV20-1 and TRBJ2-5, with 8 bases that match TRBD1. There are 11 residues in the CDR3. Germline CDR1 is DFQATT and CDR2 is SNEGSKA (reference sequence). The V and J ends lost 5 bases and 4 bases, in that order; junction bases with no gene match: 0. DNA of the CDR3: TGCAGTGCTCAGGGGGCAGAGACCCAGTACTTC. Its protein is CSAQGAETQYF.

The chain has TRBV27 and TRBJ2-2, with a tentative D call TRBD1 (7 bases). Trimming removed 6 bases from V and 2 bases from J, with 13 bases in between. CDR1 is MNHEY and CDR2 is SMNVEV in the germline V gene (reference sequence). The CDR3 runs to 15 residues. The CDR3: CASRPRGVNTGELFF. The CDR3, as DNA: TGTGCCAGCAGGCCCAGGGGGGTAAACACCGGGGAGCTGTTTTTT.

The rearrangement links TRBV6-5 to TRBJ2-7; tentative D call: TRBD2 (5 bases). The germline V and J ends were trimmed by 4 bases and 3 bases, with 13 bases remaining between them. Germline CDR1 and CDR2: MNHEY and SVGAGI. The CDR3 sequence is 14 residues long. The CDR3 sequence is CASSWSGGNYEQYF. CDR3 nucleotides: TGTGCCAGCAGTTGGTCCGGAGGAAACTACGAGCAGTACTTC.

The rearrangement links TRBV7-2 to TRBJ2-6; 7 nucleotides line up with TRBD1. The CDR3 consists of 16 residues. CDR1 is SGHTA, CDR2 FQGNSA, per germline. V dropped 1 base and J dropped 0; count of bases not matched to a gene: 0. CDR3 DNA: TGTGCCAGCAGCTTAGAGGGGGCCTCTGGGGCCAACGTCCTGACTTTC. Its translation: CASSLEGASGANVLTF. Variable domain in full (rest from reference TRBV7-2 and TRBJ2-6): GAGVSQSPSNKVTEKGKDVELRCDPISGHTALYWYRQSLGQGLEFLIYFQGNSAPDKSGLPSDRFSAERTGGSVSTLTIQRTQQEDSAVYLCASSLEGASGANVLTFGAGSRLTVL.

The chain joins TRBV6-1 to TRBJ2-5; TRBD2 matches at 15 bases. The CDR3 totals 18 residues. V shed 2 bases, J shed 2 bases, and the junction held 6 bases outside the gene matches. CDR1 is MNHNS and CDR2 is SASEGT in the germline V gene. The CDR3 loop is CASSEYQGLAGGQETQYF. The CDR3 coding sequence is TGTGCCAGCAGTGAATATCAAGGACTAGCGGGGGGGCAAGAGACCCAGTACTTC.

V gene TRBV27 combines with J gene TRBJ2-7; TRBD2 agrees at 13 bases. Germline V gene data show CDR1 as MNHEY and CDR2 as SMNVEV (reference sequence). V trimming: 5 bases; J trimming: 5 bases; junction bases outside the gene matches: 12. This CDR3 is built from 17 residues. CDR3 DNA: TGTGCCAGCAGTCCATCGACTTGGACTAGCGGGAGCCACGAGCAGTACTTC. Translating it yields CASSPSTWTSGSHEQYF.

V usage is TRBV5-1 and J usage is TRBJ1-1; unclear D gene. Germline values: CDR1 SGHRS, CDR2 YFSETQ. Deletions cut 1 base from V and 1 base from J, with 11 bases between. The CDR3 spans 15 residues. CDR3 sequence (DNA): TGCGCCAGCAGCTTGTCGGTACAGCCGAACACTGAAGCTTTCTTT. Translation gives CASSLSVQPNTEAFF. Combining the CDR3 with reference TRBV5-1 and TRBJ1-1 gives the whole variable domain KAGVTQTPRYLIKTRGQQVTLSCSPISGHRSVSWYQQTPGQGLQFLFEYFSETQRNKGNFPGRFSGRQFSNSRSEMNVSTLELGDSALYLCASSLSVQPNTEAFFGQGTRLTVV.

This clone was counted once. The chain is built from TRBV5-1 and TRBJ1-4; D not certain. Germline-derived CDR1 and CDR2 are SGHRS and YFSETQ. Trimming shortened V by 0 bases and J by 5 bases, and 20 bases separated the two germline ends. This CDR3 contains 18 residues. CDR3 bases: TGCGCCAGCAGCTTGGGCGGGTCCCCCTCAACTCGGAATGAAAAACTGTTTTTT. Protein sequence: CASSLGGSPSTRNEKLFF. Filled out from reference TRBV5-1 and TRBJ1-4, the complete variable domain reads KAGVTQTPRYLIKTRGQQVTLSCSPISGHRSVSWYQQTPGQGLQFLFEYFSETQRNKGNFPGRFSGRQFSNSRSEMNVSTLELGDSALYLCASSLGGSPSTRNEKLFFGSGTQLSVL.